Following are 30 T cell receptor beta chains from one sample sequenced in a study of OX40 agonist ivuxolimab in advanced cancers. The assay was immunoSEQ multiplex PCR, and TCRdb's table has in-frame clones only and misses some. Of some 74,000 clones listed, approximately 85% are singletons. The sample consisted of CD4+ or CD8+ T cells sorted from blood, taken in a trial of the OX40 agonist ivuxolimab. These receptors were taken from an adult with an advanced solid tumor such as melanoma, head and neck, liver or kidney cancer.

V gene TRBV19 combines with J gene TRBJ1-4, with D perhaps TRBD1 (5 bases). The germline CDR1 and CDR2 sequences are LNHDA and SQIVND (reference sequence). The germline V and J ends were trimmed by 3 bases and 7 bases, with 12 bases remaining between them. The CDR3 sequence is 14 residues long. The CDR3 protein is CASSIGGRIEKLFF. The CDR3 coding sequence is TGTGCCAGTAGTATCGGGGGGAGGATTGAAAAACTGTTTTTT.

The CDR3 region is CASSTHMGSPVDTQYF. The CDR3 DNA follows: TGCGCCAGCAGTACCCACATGGGTTCCCCCGTGGATACGCAGTATTTT. V usage is TRBV23-1 and J usage is TRBJ2-3; D call uncertain. TRBV23-1 is noted as an ORF with a role that remains uncertain. V was clipped by 5 bases and J by 6 bases, with 21 bases between them. CDR3 length: 16 residues.

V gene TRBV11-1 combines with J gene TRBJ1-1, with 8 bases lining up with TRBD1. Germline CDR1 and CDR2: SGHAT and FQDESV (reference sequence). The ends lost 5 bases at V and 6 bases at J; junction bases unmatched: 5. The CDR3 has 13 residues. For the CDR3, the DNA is TGTGCCAGCAGCCCGGACAGGGACCCTGAAGCTTTCTTT. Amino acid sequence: CASSPDRDPEAFF.

CDR3 nucleotides: TGTGCCAGCTCACCAGCTAGCGGGGCCTACGAGCAGTACTTC. It specifies CASSPASGAYEQYF. V is TRBV18 and J is TRBJ2-7; TRBD2 matches at 9 bases. Germline V gene sequence: CDR1 KGHSH, CDR2 LQKENI. The CDR3 runs to 14 residues. V was clipped by 2 bases and J by 2 bases; unmatched bases: 1.

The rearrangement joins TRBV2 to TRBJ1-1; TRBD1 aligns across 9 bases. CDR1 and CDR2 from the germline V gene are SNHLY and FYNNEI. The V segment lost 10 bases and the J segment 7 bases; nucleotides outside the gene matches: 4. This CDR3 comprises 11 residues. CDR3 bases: TGTGCCACTACGGGACAGGGTGAAGCTTTCTTT. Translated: CATTGQGEAFF.

CDR3 DNA: TGTGCCACCACTCCTAGCGGGAGTGGGGAGCAGTACTTC. Translation gives CATTPSGSGEQYF. The gene calls are TRBV7-9 and TRBJ2-7; 10 nucleotides match TRBD2. The germline V gene encodes CDR1 SEHNR and CDR2 FQNEAQ (reference sequence). This CDR3 comprises 13 residues. The junction had 10 bases not matched to a gene; V was cut back by 10 bases and J by 7 bases.

CDR3 region: CSVVFSFGYTF. DNA of the CDR3: TGCAGCGTTGTATTCTCGTTCGGCTACACCTTC. The chain has TRBV29-1 and TRBJ1-2; no reliable D call. The V gene lost 4 bases and the J gene lost 8 bases, with 11 bases spanning the gap. The germline CDR1 and CDR2 sequences are SQVTM and ANQGSEA. There are 11 residues in the CDR3.

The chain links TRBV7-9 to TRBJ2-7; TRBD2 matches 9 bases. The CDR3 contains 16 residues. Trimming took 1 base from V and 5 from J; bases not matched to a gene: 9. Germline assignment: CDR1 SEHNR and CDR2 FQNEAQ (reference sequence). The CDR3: CASSLGVAGGRHEQYF. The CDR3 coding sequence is TGTGCCAGCAGCTTAGGCGTCGCGGGGGGGCGCCACGAGCAGTACTTC. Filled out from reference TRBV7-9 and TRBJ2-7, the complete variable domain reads DTGVSQNPRHKITKRGQNVTFRCDPISEHNRLYWYRQTLGQGPEFLTYFQNEAQLEKSRLLSDRFSAERPKGSFSTLEIQRTEQGDSAMYLCASSLGVAGGRHEQYFGPGTRLTVT.

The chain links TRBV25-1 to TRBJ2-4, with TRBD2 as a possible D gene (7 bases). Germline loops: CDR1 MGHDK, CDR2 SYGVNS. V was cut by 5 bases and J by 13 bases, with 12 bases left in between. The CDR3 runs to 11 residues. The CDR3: CASSWGGAQYF. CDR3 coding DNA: TGTGCCAGCAGTTGGGGGGGCGCACAGTACTTC. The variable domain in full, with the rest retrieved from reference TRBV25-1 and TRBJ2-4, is EADIYQTPRYLVIGTGKKITLECSQTMGHDKMYWYQQDPGMELHLIHYSYGVNSTEKGDLSSESTVSRIRTEHFPLTLESARPSHTSQYLCASSWGGAQYFGAGTRLSVL.

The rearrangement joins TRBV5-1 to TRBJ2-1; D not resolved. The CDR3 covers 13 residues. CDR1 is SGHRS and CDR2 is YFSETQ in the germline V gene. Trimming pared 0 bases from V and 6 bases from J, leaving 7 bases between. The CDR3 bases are TGCGCCAGCAGCTTGGGTCCTCCCAATGAGCAGTTCTTC. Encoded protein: CASSLGPPNEQFF.

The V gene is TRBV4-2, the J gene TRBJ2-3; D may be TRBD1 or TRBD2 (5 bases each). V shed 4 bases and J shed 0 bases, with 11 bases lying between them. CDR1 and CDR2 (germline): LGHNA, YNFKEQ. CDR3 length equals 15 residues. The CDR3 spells CASSPGTPSTDTQYF. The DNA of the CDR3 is TGTGCCAGCAGCCCTGGGACGCCTAGCACAGATACGCAGTATTTT.

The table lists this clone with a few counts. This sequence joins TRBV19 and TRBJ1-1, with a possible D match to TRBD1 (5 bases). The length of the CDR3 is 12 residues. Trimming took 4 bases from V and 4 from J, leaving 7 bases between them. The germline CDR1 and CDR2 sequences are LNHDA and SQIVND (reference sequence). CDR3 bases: TGTGCCAGTAGTAACGGGGCCACTGAAGCTTTCTTT. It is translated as CASSNGATEAFF.

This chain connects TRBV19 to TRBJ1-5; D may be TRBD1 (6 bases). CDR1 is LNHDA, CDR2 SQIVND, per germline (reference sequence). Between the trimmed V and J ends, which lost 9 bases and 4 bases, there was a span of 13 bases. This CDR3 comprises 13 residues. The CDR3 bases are TGTGCCAGCCAAAGGACAGCAAATCAGCCCCAGCATTTT. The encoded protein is CASQRTANQPQHF.

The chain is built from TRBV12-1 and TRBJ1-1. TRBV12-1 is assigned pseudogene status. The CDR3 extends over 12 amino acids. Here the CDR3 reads CASGRVNTEAFF. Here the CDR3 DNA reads TGTGCCAGCGGACGGGTGAACACTGAAGCTTTCTTT.

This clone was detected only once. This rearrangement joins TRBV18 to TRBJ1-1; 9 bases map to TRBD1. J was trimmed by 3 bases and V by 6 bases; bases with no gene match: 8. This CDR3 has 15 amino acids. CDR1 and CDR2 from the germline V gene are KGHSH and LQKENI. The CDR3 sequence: CASSPSTGGDTEAFF. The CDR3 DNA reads TGTGCCAGCTCCCCATCGACAGGGGGAGACACTGAAGCTTTCTTT.

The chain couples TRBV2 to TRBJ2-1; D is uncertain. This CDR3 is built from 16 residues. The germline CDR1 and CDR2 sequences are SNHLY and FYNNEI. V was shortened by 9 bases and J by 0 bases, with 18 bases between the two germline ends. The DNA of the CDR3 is TGTGCCAGTGCCAGAGAAGGCCTTTCCTCCTACAATGAGCAGTTCTTC. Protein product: CASAREGLSSYNEQFF.

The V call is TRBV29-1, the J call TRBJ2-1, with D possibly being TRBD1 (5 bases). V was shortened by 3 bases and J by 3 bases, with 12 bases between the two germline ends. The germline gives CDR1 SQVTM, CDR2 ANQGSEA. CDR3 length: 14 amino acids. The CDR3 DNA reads TGCAGCGTTGACAGGGTACGGGTCTACAATGAGCAGTTCTTC. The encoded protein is CSVDRVRVYNEQFF.

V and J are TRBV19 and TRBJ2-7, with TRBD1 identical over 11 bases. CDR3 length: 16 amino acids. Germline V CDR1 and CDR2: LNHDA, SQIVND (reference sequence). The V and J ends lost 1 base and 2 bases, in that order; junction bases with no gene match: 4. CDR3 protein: CASSIGRDRGAYEQYF. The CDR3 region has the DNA TGTGCCAGTAGTATAGGGAGGGACAGGGGGGCCTACGAGCAGTACTTC.

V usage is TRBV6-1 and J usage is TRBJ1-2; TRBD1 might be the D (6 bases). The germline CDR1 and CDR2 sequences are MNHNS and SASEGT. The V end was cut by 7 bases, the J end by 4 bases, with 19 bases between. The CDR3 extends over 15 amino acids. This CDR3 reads CASTLGGAGVYGYTF. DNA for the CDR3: TGTGCCAGCACCCTCGGGGGGGCAGGAGTCTATGGCTACACCTTC.

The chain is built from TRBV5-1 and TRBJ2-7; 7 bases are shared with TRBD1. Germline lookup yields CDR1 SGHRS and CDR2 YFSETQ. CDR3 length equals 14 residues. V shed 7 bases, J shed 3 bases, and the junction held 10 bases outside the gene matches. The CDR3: CASQTGTASYEQYF. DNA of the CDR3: TGCGCCAGCCAAACCGGGACAGCAAGCTACGAGCAGTACTTC.

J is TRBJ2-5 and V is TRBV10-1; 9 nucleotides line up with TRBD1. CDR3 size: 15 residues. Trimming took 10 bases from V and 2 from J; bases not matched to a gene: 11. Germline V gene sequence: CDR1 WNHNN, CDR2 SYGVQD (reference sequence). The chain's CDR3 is CATKRRDREQETQYF. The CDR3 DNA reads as TGCGCCACAAAACGCCGGGACAGGGAGCAAGAGACCCAGTACTTC.

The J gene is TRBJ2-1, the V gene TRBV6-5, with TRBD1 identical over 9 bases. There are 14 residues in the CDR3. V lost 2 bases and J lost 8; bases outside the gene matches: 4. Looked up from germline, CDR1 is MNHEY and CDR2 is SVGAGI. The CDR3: CASSYLRTGDEQFF. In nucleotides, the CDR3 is TGTGCCAGCAGTTACCTTCGGACAGGGGATGAGCAGTTCTTC.

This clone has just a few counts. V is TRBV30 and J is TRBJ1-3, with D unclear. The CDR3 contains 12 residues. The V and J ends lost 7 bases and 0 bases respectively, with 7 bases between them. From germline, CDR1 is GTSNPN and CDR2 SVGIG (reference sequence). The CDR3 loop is CASGRSGNTIYF. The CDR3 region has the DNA TGTGCCTCCGGGCGCTCTGGAAACACCATATATTTT.

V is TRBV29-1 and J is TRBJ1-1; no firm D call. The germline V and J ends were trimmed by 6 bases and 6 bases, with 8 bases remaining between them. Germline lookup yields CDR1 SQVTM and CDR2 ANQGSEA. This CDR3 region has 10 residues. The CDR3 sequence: CSVQVSEAFF. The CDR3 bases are TGCAGCGTCCAGGTTTCTGAAGCTTTCTTT.

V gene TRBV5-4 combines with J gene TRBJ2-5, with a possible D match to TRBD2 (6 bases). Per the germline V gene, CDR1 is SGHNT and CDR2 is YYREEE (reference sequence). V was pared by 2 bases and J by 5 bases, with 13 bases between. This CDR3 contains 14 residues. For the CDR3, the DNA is TGTGCCAGCAGCTTTTTATCGGGGGAGGAGACCCAGTACTTC. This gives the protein CASSFLSGEETQYF.

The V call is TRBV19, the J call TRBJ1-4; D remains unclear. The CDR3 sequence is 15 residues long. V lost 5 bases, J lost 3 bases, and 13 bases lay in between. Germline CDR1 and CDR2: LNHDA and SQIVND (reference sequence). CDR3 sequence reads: CASSPQFWANEKLFF. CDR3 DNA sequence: TGTGCCAGTAGTCCGCAGTTCTGGGCTAATGAAAAACTGTTTTTT.

The CDR3 DNA reads TGTGCCAGCAGTGAAGGGACACCTTATCAGCCCCAGCATTTT. Translating it yields CASSEGTPYQPQHF. The chain joins TRBV6-1 to TRBJ1-5; possibly TRBD1 for D (5 bases). Trimming left V 1 base short and J 5 bases short, with 9 bases between. The V gene's germline CDR1 is MNHNS and CDR2 SASEGT. This CDR3 region has 14 residues.

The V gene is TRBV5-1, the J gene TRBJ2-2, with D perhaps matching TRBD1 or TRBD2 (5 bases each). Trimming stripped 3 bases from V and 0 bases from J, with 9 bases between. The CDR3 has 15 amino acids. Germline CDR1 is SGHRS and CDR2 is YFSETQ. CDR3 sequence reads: CASSYGTANTGELFF. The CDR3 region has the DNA TGCGCCAGCAGCTACGGGACGGCGAACACCGGGGAGCTGTTTTTT. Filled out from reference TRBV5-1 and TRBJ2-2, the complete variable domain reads KAGVTQTPRYLIKTRGQQVTLSCSPISGHRSVSWYQQTPGQGLQFLFEYFSETQRNKGNFPGRFSGRQFSNSRSEMNVSTLELGDSALYLCASSYGTANTGELFFGEGSRLTVL.

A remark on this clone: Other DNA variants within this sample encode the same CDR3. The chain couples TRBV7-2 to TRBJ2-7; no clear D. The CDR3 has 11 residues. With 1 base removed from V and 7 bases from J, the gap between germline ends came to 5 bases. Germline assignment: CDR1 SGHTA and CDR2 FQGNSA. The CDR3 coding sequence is TGTGCCAGCAGCTTAGTACTGGAGCAGTACTTC. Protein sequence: CASSLVLEQYF. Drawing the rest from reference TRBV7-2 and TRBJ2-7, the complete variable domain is GAGVSQSPSNKVTEKGKDVELRCDPISGHTALYWYRQSLGQGLEFLIYFQGNSAPDKSGLPSDRFSAERTGGSVSTLTIQRTQQEDSAVYLCASSLVLEQYFGPGTRLTVT.

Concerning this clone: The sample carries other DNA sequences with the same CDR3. CDR3 sequence (DNA): TGTGCCAGCAGCTTCCCAGGGGTGGATACGCAGTATTTT. Residues: CASSFPGVDTQYF. The chain couples TRBV7-2 to TRBJ2-3; TRBD1 might be the D (6 bases). Germline CDR1 SGHTA, CDR2 FQGNSA. This CDR3 spans 13 amino acids. The germline V and J ends were trimmed by 3 bases and 6 bases, with 10 bases remaining between them. The complete variable domain, with remaining parts taken from reference TRBV7-2 and TRBJ2-3, reads GAGVSQSPSNKVTEKGKDVELRCDPISGHTALYWYRQSLGQGLEFLIYFQGNSAPDKSGLPSDRFSAERTGGSVSTLTIQRTQQEDSAVYLCASSFPGVDTQYFGPGTRLTVL.